A single sample gave rise to the 27 T cell receptor beta chains below, sequenced in a study of T cell changes during pregnancy in multiple sclerosis. The protocol was immunoSEQ multiplex PCR, while the TCRdb copy is restricted to in-frame clones and leaves out a portion. The sample carries tens of thousands of clones, 91% recorded once. The source was CD8+ T cells from peripheral blood mononuclear cells, collected after pregnancy. These receptors came from a female donor with multiple sclerosis, enrolled in a pregnancy study.

This rearrangement joins TRBV27 to TRBJ1-1; D not certain. Germline V CDR1 and CDR2: MNHEY, SMNVEV (reference sequence). CDR3 size: 13 residues. Trimming stripped 5 bases from V and 4 bases from J, with 11 bases between. The CDR3 protein is CASSPPGSTEAFF. The CDR3 coding sequence is TGTGCCAGCAGTCCTCCCGGGTCCACTGAAGCTTTCTTT.

This chain joins TRBV5-6 and TRBJ1-2; 7 bases align to TRBD1. Germline CDR1 is SGHDT and CDR2 is YYEEEE. The CDR3 totals 13 residues. V shed 2 bases, J shed 3 bases, and the junction held 1 base outside the gene matches. The CDR3 reads CASSLTGDYGYTF. In nucleotides, the CDR3 is TGTGCCAGCAGCTTAACAGGGGACTATGGCTACACCTTC.

J is TRBJ2-1 and V is TRBV9; TRBD1 agrees at 10 bases. Losses at the gene ends were 0 bases for V and 8 bases for J; bases not matched to a gene: 14. There are 18 residues in the CDR3. Germline CDR1 reads SGDLS; CDR2 reads YYNGEE. The CDR3 sequence: CASSVERRGTGERDEQFF. In nucleotides, the CDR3 is TGTGCCAGCAGCGTAGAACGACGAGGGACAGGGGAACGGGATGAGCAGTTCTTC. Drawing the rest from reference TRBV9 and TRBJ2-1, the complete variable domain is DSGVTQTPKHLITATGQRVTLRCSPRSGDLSVYWYQQSLDQGLQFLIQYYNGEERAKGNILERFSAQQFPDLHSELNLSSLELGDSALYFCASSVERRGTGERDEQFFGPGTRLTVL.

The rearrangement uses TRBV27 and TRBJ2-7, with TRBD1 identical over 7 bases. The germline V gene encodes CDR1 MNHEY and CDR2 SMNVEV (reference sequence). The CDR3 covers 14 residues. V lost 8 bases, J lost 0 bases, and 7 bases stayed unmatched. Written as DNA, the CDR3 is TGTGCCAGCTCCTCCGGGACAGACTCCTACGAGCAGTACTTC. The encoded protein is CASSSGTDSYEQYF.

The chain links TRBV6-1 to TRBJ2-6; TRBD1 aligns across 7 bases. Germline V lookup: CDR1 MNHNS, CDR2 SASEGT. The CDR3 has 16 residues. With 4 bases clipped from V and 0 bases from J, the junction kept 3 bases outside the gene matches. The CDR3 is CASSGQGDSGANVLTF. The CDR3 bases are TGTGCCAGCAGTGGACAGGGCGACTCTGGGGCCAACGTCCTGACTTTC.

This clone has just a few counts. J is TRBJ1-1 and V is TRBV30, with D possibly TRBD1 on 6 matching bases. CDR3 length: 12 residues. Germline CDR1 is GTSNPN and CDR2 is SVGIG (reference sequence). The V gene lost 2 bases and the J gene lost 6 bases, with 10 bases spanning the gap. The CDR3 spells CAWSLGAAEAFF. The CDR3 DNA reads as TGTGCCTGGAGTCTGGGGGCCGCTGAAGCTTTCTTT.

V usage is TRBV19 and J usage is TRBJ1-1; 7 nucleotides agree with TRBD1. The CDR3 sequence is 15 residues long. V shed 3 bases, J shed 0 bases, and the junction held 4 bases outside the gene matches. Per germline, CDR1 LNHDA and CDR2 SQIVND (reference sequence). The chain's CDR3 is CASSIGTGVNTEAFF. DNA of the CDR3: TGTGCCAGTAGTATCGGTACAGGGGTGAACACTGAAGCTTTCTTT.

In its sample, this clone was seen a few times. The chain joins TRBV29-1 to TRBJ2-2; 8 bases line up with TRBD1. The CDR3 sequence is 13 residues long. V trimming: 6 bases; J trimming: 3 bases; junction bases outside the gene matches: 3. The germline V gene has CDR1 SQVTM and CDR2 ANQGSEA. The CDR3 reads CSVADRDTGELFF. CDR3 DNA: TGCAGCGTCGCGGACAGGGACACCGGGGAGCTGTTTTTT.

This clone showed up just once. This rearrangement joins TRBV10-3 to TRBJ2-2; 9 nucleotides agree with TRBD1. Germline V gene lookup returns CDR1 ENHRY and CDR2 SYGVKD. This CDR3 is built from 17 residues. V lost 3 bases and J lost 7; bases outside the gene matches: 12. The CDR3: CAISDLEGQGASGELFF. CDR3 bases: TGTGCCATCAGTGATCTCGAGGGACAGGGAGCAAGCGGGGAGCTGTTTTTT.

CDR3 nucleotide sequence: TGTGCCTGGAGTGTGGGAGGCTCATACGAGCAGTACTTC. Translating it yields CAWSVGGSYEQYF. The chain recombines TRBV30 with TRBJ2-7; perhaps TRBD2 as D (6 bases). Germline loops: CDR1 GTSNPN, CDR2 SVGIG (reference sequence). This CDR3 is 13 amino acids long. With 0 bases removed from V and 4 bases from J, the gap between germline ends came to 10 bases.

This chain links TRBV5-4 with TRBJ2-1; D ambiguous. Trimming stripped 0 bases from V and 8 bases from J, with 12 bases between. Looked up from germline, CDR1 is SGHNT and CDR2 is YYREEE (reference sequence). CDR3 length: 14 residues. CDR3 in DNA: TGTGCCAGCAGCTTGGTTTCTTCACGGGATGAGCAGTTCTTC. Translation: CASSLVSSRDEQFF.

The chain employs TRBV27 and TRBJ2-1; possible D gene TRBD1, 6 bases. The CDR3 is 16 amino acids. The V and J ends lost 2 bases and 1 base respectively, with 12 bases between them. Germline V CDR1 and CDR2: MNHEY, SMNVEV (reference sequence). CDR3: CASSLNSGDSYNEQFF. CDR3 nucleotides: TGTGCCAGCAGTTTAAACTCAGGGGATTCCTACAATGAGCAGTTCTTC.

This rearrangement joins TRBV11-1 to TRBJ1-2; D gene unclear. The length of the CDR3 is 15 residues. V dropped 3 bases and J dropped 4 bases, with 15 bases sitting between them. Germline V CDR1 and CDR2: SGHAT, FQDESV (reference sequence). The DNA for the CDR3 is TGTGCCAGCAGCTTGACCCCGGGGTCGGCCTATGGCTACACCTTC. Amino acids: CASSLTPGSAYGYTF. The variable domain in full, completed from reference TRBV11-1 and TRBJ1-2, reads EAEVAQSPRYKITEKSQAVAFWCDPISGHATLYWYRQILGQGPELLVQFQDESVVDDSQLPKDRFSAERLKGVDSTLKIQPAELGDSAMYLCASSLTPGSAYGYTFGSGTRLTVV.

The chain joins TRBV9 to TRBJ1-5, with D unclear. Trimming stripped 4 bases from V and 4 bases from J, with 12 bases between. This CDR3 is 14 amino acids long. Germline CDR1 SGDLS, CDR2 YYNGEE. CDR3 DNA sequence: TGTGCCAGCAGCAGTAATAGAGGGAATCAGCCCCAGCATTTT. Encoded protein: CASSSNRGNQPQHF.

The chain links TRBV19 to TRBJ1-5; D gene unclear. Germline V gene sequence: CDR1 LNHDA, CDR2 SQIVND (reference sequence). CDR3 length: 15 amino acids. V was trimmed by 3 bases and J by 3 bases, leaving 12 bases between them. As DNA, the CDR3 is TGTGCCAGTAGTATTAGAACAGATCACAATCAGCCCCAGCATTTT. This translates into CASSIRTDHNQPQHF.

This clone was detected a few times. The chain recombines TRBV27 with TRBJ2-7; 7 bases map to TRBD1. Germline CDR1 reads MNHEY; CDR2 reads SMNVEV (reference sequence). The junction had 6 bases not matched to a gene; V was cut back by 3 bases and J by 4 bases. The CDR3 extends over 14 amino acids. The CDR3 DNA follows: TGTGCCAGCAGTTTCAAGGGCAGGGGGTACGAGCAGTACTTC. Translation: CASSFKGRGYEQYF.

This chain links TRBV18 with TRBJ2-3; D is possibly TRBD2 (6 bases). There are 16 residues in the CDR3. The germline V and J ends were trimmed by 8 bases and 3 bases, with 21 bases remaining between them. CDR1 KGHSH and CDR2 LQKENI come from the germline V gene. The CDR3: CASQPPEFGRTDTQYF. The DNA of the CDR3 is TGTGCCAGCCAACCACCGGAGTTTGGGAGGACAGATACGCAGTATTTT.

V usage is TRBV5-6 and J usage is TRBJ1-2; D gene uncertain. The CDR3 spans 13 residues. Per the germline V gene, CDR1 is SGHDT and CDR2 is YYEEEE. Trimming cost V 6 bases and J 2 bases, with 11 bases left between them. The CDR3 DNA follows: TGTGCCAGCATCCCATCGGGGAACTATGGCTACACCTTC. Protein product: CASIPSGNYGYTF.

The chain has TRBV15 and TRBJ1-4; unclear D gene. This CDR3 has 15 residues. CDR1 is LNHNV, CDR2 YYDKDF, per germline (reference sequence). V dropped 0 bases and J dropped 10 bases, with 15 bases sitting between them. As DNA, the CDR3 is TGTGCCACCAGCAGAGATTTGGTCCTGCGGGGAAAACTGTTTTTT. It yields the protein CATSRDLVLRGKLFF.

This clone is labeled as medium-sized. The chain joins TRBV19 to TRBJ2-1; the match to TRBD1 covers 8 bases. CDR1 LNHDA and CDR2 SQIVND come from the germline V gene (reference sequence). There are 15 residues in the CDR3. V shed 3 bases and J 2 bases; nucleotides not matched to a gene: 3. CDR3: CASSIRQGTYNEQFF. The CDR3 DNA reads TGTGCCAGTAGTATTAGACAGGGGACCTACAATGAGCAGTTCTTC.

J is TRBJ2-7 and V is TRBV5-1, with 7 bases that match TRBD1. The CDR3 has 15 amino acids. Losses at the gene ends were 4 bases for V and 0 bases for J; bases not matched to a gene: 7. The V gene's germline CDR1 is SGHRS and CDR2 YFSETQ. The CDR3: CASSRPGQSSYEQYF. The CDR3 DNA sequence: TGCGCCAGCAGCCGACCGGGACAGAGCTCCTACGAGCAGTACTTC.

The chain links TRBV21-1 to TRBJ2-7; the D call TRBD2 from the table was never checked on the DNA. TRBV21-1 corresponds to a pseudogene. CDR3 length: 13 amino acids. The CDR3 nucleotides are TGTGCCAGCAGCATCCGGGAGGCCTACGAGCAGTACTTC. Encoded protein: CASSIREAYEQYF.

This clone was counted once. The chain joins TRBV30 to TRBJ2-1; TRBD1 aligns across 11 bases. Germline loops: CDR1 GTSNPN, CDR2 SVGIG (reference sequence). The V and J ends lost 0 bases and 7 bases, in that order; junction bases with no gene match: 8. The CDR3 has 16 residues. The CDR3 coding sequence is TGTGCCTGGAGTGTGGGACGGGACAGGGGGGGGAATGAGCAGTTCTTC. This gives the protein CAWSVGRDRGGNEQFF.

The chain has TRBV9 and TRBJ1-1, with 9 bases identical to TRBD1. Losses at the gene ends were 0 bases for V and 1 base for J; bases not matched to a gene: 10. CDR1 is SGDLS and CDR2 is YYNGEE in the germline V gene. The CDR3 consists of 18 residues. Here the CDR3 reads CASSVGVRDREGNTEAFF. CDR3 nucleotides: TGTGCCAGCAGCGTAGGTGTCCGGGACAGGGAAGGGAACACTGAAGCTTTCTTT.

The chain recombines TRBV9 with TRBJ1-2, with TRBD1 matching 7 bases. CDR1 is SGDLS and CDR2 is YYNGEE in the germline V gene. The CDR3 has 14 residues. With 0 bases clipped from V and 7 bases from J, the junction kept 6 bases outside the gene matches. The DNA for the CDR3 is TGTGCCAGCAGCGTAGAAGGGGGCCCCGCTGGCTACACCTTC. Translating gives CASSVEGGPAGYTF.

This rearrangement joins TRBV4-1 to TRBJ2-7; D is undetermined. V lost 0 bases, J lost 5 bases, and 8 bases lay in between. The germline V gene has CDR1 MGHRA and CDR2 YSYEKL. The CDR3 covers 13 residues. As DNA, the CDR3 is TGCGCCAGCAGCCAAGAGAGGAGAGACGAGCAGTACTTC. It yields the protein CASSQERRDEQYF.

The rearrangement links TRBV2 to TRBJ2-7, with 7 bases lining up with TRBD2. The CDR3 runs 16 residues. Germline V CDR1 and CDR2: SNHLY, FYNNEI. Losses at the gene ends were 1 base for V and 5 bases for J; bases not matched to a gene: 11. The CDR3 is CASSEEMEGLVNEQYF. For the CDR3, the DNA is TGTGCCAGCAGTGAAGAGATGGAAGGACTAGTAAACGAGCAGTACTTC.